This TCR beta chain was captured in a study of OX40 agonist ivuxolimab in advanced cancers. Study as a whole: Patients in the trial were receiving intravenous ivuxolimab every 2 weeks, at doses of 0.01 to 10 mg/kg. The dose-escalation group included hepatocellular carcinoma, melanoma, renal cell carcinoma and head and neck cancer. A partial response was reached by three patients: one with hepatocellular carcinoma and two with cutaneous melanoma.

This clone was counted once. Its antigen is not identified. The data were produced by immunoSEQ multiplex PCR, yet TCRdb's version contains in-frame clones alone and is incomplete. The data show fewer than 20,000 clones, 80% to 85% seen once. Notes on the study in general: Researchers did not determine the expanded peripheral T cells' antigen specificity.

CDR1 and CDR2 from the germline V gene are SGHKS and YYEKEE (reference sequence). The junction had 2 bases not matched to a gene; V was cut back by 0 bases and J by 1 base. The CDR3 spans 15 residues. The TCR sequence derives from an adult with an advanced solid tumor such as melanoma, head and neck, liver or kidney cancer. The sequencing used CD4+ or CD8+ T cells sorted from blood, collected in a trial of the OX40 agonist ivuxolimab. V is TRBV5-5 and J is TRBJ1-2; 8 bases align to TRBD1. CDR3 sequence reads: CASSLGTGLNYGYTF. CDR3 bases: TGTGCCAGCAGCTTGGGGACAGGGCTTAACTATGGCTACACCTTC. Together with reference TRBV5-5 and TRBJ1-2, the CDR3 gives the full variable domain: DAGVTQSPTHLIKTRGQQVTLRCSPISGHKSVSWYQQVLGQGPQFIFQYYEKEERGRGNFPDRFSARQFPNYSSELNVNALLLGDSALYLCASSLGTGLNYGYTFGSGTRLTVV.